The 21 T cell receptor beta chains reported below all come from one sample, sequenced in a study of T cell responses to AZD1222 COVID-19 vaccine. Here immunoSEQ multiplex PCR was the method, and the copy in TCRdb shows in-frame clones only, minus some. Of roughly 150,000 clones listed, roughly 88% are singletons. This specimen was peripheral blood, taken on day 0 of MenACWY control vaccination. All receptors derive from an adult in good health.

Notes on this clone: Other DNA sequences of this sample code for an identical CDR3. This chain uses TRBV29-1 with TRBJ2-7, with a possible D match to TRBD2 (6 bases). Trimming removed 3 bases at V and 3 bases at J, with 9 bases between. The CDR3 covers 12 residues. CDR1 is SQVTM, CDR2 ANQGSEA, per germline. The CDR3 DNA reads as TGCAGCGTTGACGGGGGAGGCTACGAGCAGTACTTC. It specifies CSVDGGGYEQYF.

The V call is TRBV6-5, the J call TRBJ2-7; 7 nucleotides align to TRBD1. J was trimmed by 4 bases and V by 6 bases; bases with no gene match: 6. This CDR3 region has 13 residues. Per the germline V gene, CDR1 is MNHEY and CDR2 is SVGAGI. DNA for the CDR3: TGTGCCAGCAGGAGACAGGGTGCGTACGAGCAGTACTTC. Its protein product is CASRRQGAYEQYF.

The rearrangement joins TRBV6-5 to TRBJ2-5; maybe TRBD2 (6 bases). CDR1 is MNHEY and CDR2 is SVGAGI in the germline V gene. This CDR3 is built from 13 residues. Trimming removed 7 bases at V and 3 bases at J, with 12 bases between. The CDR3 sequence is CASNRGGEETQYF. The DNA for the CDR3 is TGTGCCAGCAATCGAGGAGGGGAAGAGACCCAGTACTTC.

The rearrangement joins TRBV6-2 or TRBV6-3 to TRBJ1-1; D gene uncertain. V was clipped by 0 bases and J by 7 bases, with 9 bases between them. Germline V CDR1 and CDR2: MNHEY, SVGEGT. The CDR3 consists of 13 residues. The CDR3 region is CASSYSLTREAFF. The CDR3 DNA sequence: TGTGCCAGCAGTTACTCGCTAACACGTGAAGCTTTCTTT.

V usage is TRBV7-9 and J usage is TRBJ2-1; 8 bases fit TRBD2. This CDR3 has 14 residues. V gave up 1 base and J gave up 9 bases; unmatched junction bases: 5. Looked up from germline, CDR1 is SEHNR and CDR2 is FQNEAQ (reference sequence). The CDR3 DNA is TGTGCCAGCAGCTTAGAATCAGCGGGAGTTGAGCAGTTCTTC. It specifies CASSLESAGVEQFF. The full variable domain, with the rest looked up from reference TRBV7-9 and TRBJ2-1, is DTGVSQNPRHKITKRGQNVTFRCDPISEHNRLYWYRQTLGQGPEFLTYFQNEAQLEKSRLLSDRFSAERPKGSFSTLEIQRTEQGDSAMYLCASSLESAGVEQFFGPGTRLTVL.

This clone came up a few times. The chain uses TRBV11-3 and TRBJ1-1, with D unresolved. This CDR3 has 13 amino acids. Between the trimmed V and J ends, which lost 0 bases and 5 bases, there was a span of 7 bases. CDR1 is SGHNT and CDR2 is YENEEA in the germline V gene. The CDR3: CASSLDRGTEAFF. The CDR3 coding sequence is TGTGCCAGCAGCTTAGATCGAGGGACTGAAGCTTTCTTT. Variable domain in full (rest from reference TRBV11-3 and TRBJ1-1): EAGVVQSPRYKIIEKKQPVAFWCNPISGHNTLYWYLQNLGQGPELLIRYENEEAVDDSQLPKDRFSAERLKGVDSTLKIQPAELGDSAVYLCASSLDRGTEAFFGQGTRLTVV.

V usage is TRBV2 and J usage is TRBJ1-3; D might be TRBD1 (5 bases). The V end lost 6 bases, the J end lost 0 bases, and 9 bases lay between the germline ends. The germline V gene has CDR1 SNHLY and CDR2 FYNNEI. This CDR3 comprises 14 residues. In DNA form, the CDR3 reads TGTGCCAGCAGGGACAAAAACTCTGGAAACACCATATATTTT. It translates to CASRDKNSGNTIYF.

The V and J genes are TRBV4-1 and TRBJ2-7, with TRBD1 matching over 9 bases. CDR3 size: 14 residues. Trimming removed 3 bases from V and 7 bases from J; junction bases left unmatched: 7. CDR1 and CDR2 from the germline V gene are MGHRA and YSYEKL. Here the CDR3 DNA reads TGCGCCAGCAGCCAGCAACAGGGGGCTAGGGAGCAGTACTTC. Amino acid sequence: CASSQQQGAREQYF.

The V call is TRBV30, the J call TRBJ1-5; 8 bases are shared with TRBD1. This CDR3 is built from 16 residues. Germline-derived CDR1 and CDR2 are GTSNPN and SVGIG (reference sequence). The V gene end was trimmed by 0 bases and the J gene end by 6 bases; junction bases not matched to a gene: 10. The CDR3 is CAWSVQGGDPSQPQHF. The CDR3 nucleotides read TGTGCCTGGAGTGTACAGGGGGGGGACCCCAGTCAGCCCCAGCATTTT.

CDR3 residues: CSVAGESKAFF. DNA for the CDR3: TGCAGCGTGGCAGGGGAGTCTAAAGCTTTCTTT. V and J are TRBV29-1 and TRBJ1-1; TRBD1 might be the D (6 bases). Trimming removed 6 bases at V and 9 bases at J, with 14 bases between. Per the germline V gene, CDR1 is SQVTM and CDR2 is ANQGSEA. The CDR3 spans 11 residues.

The chain joins TRBV9 to TRBJ2-5; D unclear. Germline-derived CDR1 and CDR2 are SGDLS and YYNGEE. The CDR3 is 15 residues long. Trimming removed 3 bases from V and 4 bases from J, with 16 bases in between. The CDR3 nucleotides are TGTGCCAGCAGCGCGTCGAGCGCCTCAGCAGAGACCCAGTACTTC. Translating gives CASSASSASAETQYF.

V is TRBV2 and J is TRBJ2-5; tentative D call: TRBD2 (6 bases). Looked up from germline, CDR1 is SNHLY and CDR2 is FYNNEI. V was clipped by 6 bases and J by 1 base, with 12 bases between them. The CDR3 totals 14 residues. The CDR3 loop is CASRSQRAQETQYF. The CDR3 bases are TGTGCCAGCAGGAGCCAGCGGGCCCAAGAGACCCAGTACTTC.

The CDR3 region has the DNA TGTGCCTGGAGTTCAGGGGGCCTTGAGCAGTTCTTC. Translation: CAWSSGGLEQFF. The chain links TRBV30 to TRBJ2-1, with 8 bases aligning to TRBD1. J was trimmed by 9 bases and V by 2 bases; bases with no gene match: 3. CDR1 and CDR2 from the germline V gene are GTSNPN and SVGIG (reference sequence). The CDR3 totals 12 residues.

The chain has TRBV7-8 and TRBJ2-2; TRBD1 might be the D (5 bases). Per germline, CDR1 SGHVS and CDR2 FQNEAQ. The CDR3 is 17 amino acids. V was pared by 5 bases and J by 4 bases, with 20 bases between. This CDR3 reads CASSLAPRGAGTGELFF. CDR3 DNA: TGTGCCAGCAGCCTCGCCCCTAGGGGCGCAGGCACCGGGGAGCTGTTTTTT.

The chain joins TRBV4-3 to TRBJ1-2; 7 bases align to TRBD1. Germline CDR1 and CDR2: LGHNA and YSLEER. There are 15 residues in the CDR3. The V segment lost 3 bases and the J segment 7 bases; nucleotides outside the gene matches: 11. CDR3 in DNA: TGCGCCAGCAGCCAGATGGGGGAGGGGGCGGTTGGCTACACCTTC. It translates to CASSQMGEGAVGYTF.

CDR3 coding DNA: TGCGCCAGCAGCTTGTTAGCGGGGGGGCAAGAGACCCAGTACTTC. Protein: CASSLLAGGQETQYF. This chain uses TRBV5-1 with TRBJ2-5; 11 nucleotides align to TRBD2. The germline V gene encodes CDR1 SGHRS and CDR2 YFSETQ. V dropped 1 base and J dropped 2; count of bases not matched to a gene: 1. The length of the CDR3 is 15 residues.

CDR3 sequence: CASSRTGGNQPQHF. In DNA form, the CDR3 reads TGTGCCAGCAGTAGGACAGGGGGCAATCAGCCCCAGCATTTT. The V call is TRBV28, the J call TRBJ1-5, with 9 bases aligning to TRBD1. This CDR3 has 14 residues. V lost 5 bases and J lost 2; bases outside the gene matches: 1. The germline V gene has CDR1 MDHEN and CDR2 SYDVKM.

The chain employs TRBV6-5 and TRBJ1-1, with D uncertain. Per the germline V gene, CDR1 is MNHEY and CDR2 is SVGAGI. Trimming cost V 2 bases and J 1 base, with 5 bases left between them. The CDR3 spans 13 residues. CDR3 residues: CASSYGRNTEAFF. The DNA for the CDR3 is TGTGCCAGCAGTTACGGCCGGAACACTGAAGCTTTCTTT.

This rearrangement joins TRBV7-9 to TRBJ1-5; the D is unclear. Trimming pared 1 base from V and 5 bases from J, leaving 3 bases between. This CDR3 has 12 amino acids. Germline V CDR1 and CDR2: SEHNR, FQNEAQ (reference sequence). CDR3 sequence: CASSLGYQPQHF. The CDR3 nucleotides are TGTGCCAGCAGCTTAGGTTATCAGCCCCAGCATTTT.

CDR3 sequence: CASSRGAHTGELFF. As DNA, the CDR3 is TGTGCCAGTAGTCGGGGGGCCCACACCGGGGAGCTGTTTTTT. The gene calls are TRBV19 and TRBJ2-2; D perhaps matches TRBD2 (7 bases). The length of the CDR3 is 14 residues. Between the trimmed V and J ends, which lost 5 bases and 3 bases, there was a span of 10 bases. Germline CDR1 LNHDA, CDR2 SQIVND (reference sequence). Full variable domain (rest looked up from reference TRBV19 and TRBJ2-2): DGGITQSPKYLFRKEGQNVTLSCEQNLNHDAMYWYRQDPGQGLRLIYYSQIVNDFQKGDIAEGYSVSREKKESFPLTVTSAQKNPTAFYLCASSRGAHTGELFFGEGSRLTVL.

This sequence joins TRBV12-5 and TRBJ2-2; D perhaps matches TRBD2 (6 bases). The V end lost 4 bases, the J end lost 7 bases, and 7 bases lay between the germline ends. Looked up from germline, CDR1 is LGHNT and CDR2 is FRNRAP. The CDR3 has 12 amino acids. The CDR3 DNA reads as TGTGCTAGTGGTTCCGGGGGCGGGGAGCTGTTTTTT. Its protein product is CASGSGGGELFF.